The 23 T cell receptor beta chains below come from one sample, sequenced in a study of regulatory T cells in long-lasting Graves disease. Arm-PCR of CDR3 regions and iRepertoire HTBI primers were the basis on which TCR beta libraries were built. TCRdb re-derived calls from the multiplex PCR reads in MiXCR, one entry per CDR3 protein. This sample has about 540,000 distinct CDR3 sequences, with around an eighth found just once. The time point is: newly diagnosed GD, antithyroid drugs for less than 3 months. Researchers made the TCR library from RNA that was extracted from PBMCs. This sample also appeared in a second study, on T cells in Graves' hyperthyroidism and ophthalmopathy.

Sequencing used peripheral blood mononuclear cells (PBMCs), obtained at new diagnosis, from a patient treated with antithyroid drugs. The receptors were sampled from a man under 40 with Graves disease.

This clonotype appeared many times. Being one base from a much bigger clone, this may be a read error. The chain is built from TRBV5-6 and TRBJ1-1; no clear D gene. Trimming stripped 4 bases from V and 1 base from J, with 5 bases between. The CDR3 covers 12 residues. Germline V CDR1 and CDR2: SGHDT, YYEEEE. CDR3 bases: TGTGCCAGCAGCCCATGGAACACTGAAGCTTTCTTT. Its protein is CASSPWNTEAFF.

This clonotype was counted a few times. The chain links TRBV4-1 to TRBJ2-3, with D perhaps matching TRBD2 (6 bases). This CDR3 spans 16 amino acids. The V gene lost 0 bases and the J gene lost 8 bases, with 18 bases spanning the gap. Germline CDR1 MGHRA, CDR2 YSYEKL. In nucleotides, the CDR3 is TGCGCCAGCAGCCAAGACTCCCGACTAGGGCACGGTACGCAGTATTTT. This translates into CASSQDSRLGHGTQYF.

Only a few counts were recorded for this clonotype. The chain combines TRBV29-1 with TRBJ2-7; D is possibly TRBD1 (6 bases). V was trimmed by 4 bases and J by 5 bases, leaving 12 bases between them. Germline V gives CDR1 SQVTM, CDR2 ANQGSEA. The CDR3 has 12 amino acids. The CDR3 nucleotides are TGCAGCGTTGGATCAGGGGCGGACGAGCAGTACTTC. Translated: CSVGSGADEQYF.

This clonotype appeared a few times. This chain joins TRBV14 and TRBJ2-7; TRBD2 aligns across 8 bases. The CDR3 has 14 amino acids. Per the germline V gene, CDR1 is SGHDN and CDR2 is FVKESK. V trimming: 1 base; J trimming: 5 bases; junction bases outside the gene matches: 4. The CDR3 spells CASSQVSLADEQYF. CDR3 sequence (DNA): TGTGCCAGCAGCCAAGTCTCACTAGCGGACGAGCAGTACTTC. Combining the CDR3 with reference TRBV14 and TRBJ2-7 gives the whole variable domain EAGVTQFPSHSVIEKGQTVTLRCDPISGHDNLYWYRRVMGKEIKFLLHFVKESKQDESGMPNNRFLAERTGGTYSTLKVQPAELEDSGVYFCASSQVSLADEQYFGPGTRLTVT.

Remarks on this clonotype: A much larger clone sits a single nucleotide away, making a read error possible. This sequence joins TRBV11-3 and TRBJ2-1; 8 bases are shared with TRBD2. V shed 1 base, J shed 10 bases, and the junction held 9 bases outside the gene matches. CDR3 length equals 15 residues. The germline V gene encodes CDR1 SGHNT and CDR2 YENEEA. The CDR3 nucleotides read TGTGCCAGCAGCTTAGGCGGACTAGCCCAGGGGGAGCAGTTCTTC. Its protein product is CASSLGGLAQGEQFF. The full variable domain, its missing parts supplied by reference TRBV11-3 and TRBJ2-1, is EAGVVQSPRYKIIEKKQPVAFWCNPISGHNTLYWYLQNLGQGPELLIRYENEEAVDDSQLPKDRFSAERLKGVDSTLKIQPAELGDSAVYLCASSLGGLAQGEQFFGPGTRLTVL.

In this sample, this clonotype turned up many times. The chain uses TRBV29-1 and TRBJ2-6; the D is unclear. The ends were cut back, 3 bases at V and 0 bases at J, with 12 bases in the middle. CDR1 and CDR2 from the germline V gene are SQVTM and ANQGSEA. The CDR3 has 16 residues. CDR3 residues: CSVEVSGYSGANVLTF. CDR3 bases: TGCAGCGTTGAGGTGTCGGGTTACTCTGGGGCCAACGTCCTGACTTTC.

Ten or more counts support this clonotype. The chain combines TRBV2 with TRBJ1-1; the D is unclear. The germline CDR1 and CDR2 sequences are SNHLY and FYNNEI. V was pared by 8 bases and J by 3 bases, with 13 bases between. The CDR3 has 13 residues. CDR3 nucleotides: TGTGCCAGCCAGATTTCGCTGCACACTGAAGCTTTCTTT. It translates to CASQISLHTEAFF.

This clonotype occurred many times. The chain is built from TRBV27 and TRBJ1-3, with unresolved D. V shed 5 bases and J shed 0 bases, with 14 bases lying between them. CDR3 length: 16 residues. The germline gives CDR1 MNHEY, CDR2 SMNVEV (reference sequence). CDR3 DNA: TGTGCCAGCAGTCCTCGGACGGGAAACTCTGGAAACACCATATATTTT. Residues: CASSPRTGNSGNTIYF.

The J gene is TRBJ2-5, the V gene TRBV5-4; D gene ambiguous. Germline V gene sequence: CDR1 SGHNT, CDR2 YYREEE (reference sequence). This CDR3 contains 13 residues. Trimming took 2 bases from V and 5 from J, leaving 10 bases between them. The CDR3 spells CASSFRALETQYF. Here the CDR3 DNA reads TGTGCCAGCAGCTTTCGAGCATTGGAGACCCAGTACTTC.

The sample holds many counts of this clonotype. The J gene is TRBJ1-1, the V gene TRBV27; TRBD1 matches 9 bases. The CDR3 totals 15 residues. Germline-derived CDR1 and CDR2 are MNHEY and SMNVEV (reference sequence). After removal of 5 bases from V and 4 bases from J, the junction contained 8 bases not matched to a gene. This CDR3 is CASSGGQGLGTEAFF. The CDR3 DNA follows: TGTGCCAGCAGTGGGGGACAGGGTCTGGGCACTGAAGCTTTCTTT.

This clonotype was observed a handful of times. The gene calls are TRBV6-5 and TRBJ1-1; no reliable D call. V was pared by 2 bases and J by 0 bases, with 10 bases between. Per germline, CDR1 MNHEY and CDR2 SVGAGI. The CDR3 is 15 amino acids. The CDR3 DNA reads as TGTGCCAGCAGTTACCTGGGGAGATTGAACACTGAAGCTTTCTTT. Translated: CASSYLGRLNTEAFF.

The rearrangement uses TRBV10-3 and TRBJ1-3; 8 bases fit TRBD1. Germline CDR1 ENHRY, CDR2 SYGVKD. The V segment lost 6 bases and the J segment 0 bases; nucleotides outside the gene matches: 10. The CDR3 has 17 amino acids. The CDR3 loop reads CAISSVGTGTSGNTIYF. In DNA, the CDR3 is TGTGCCATCAGCTCCGTTGGGACAGGCACCTCTGGAAACACCATATATTTT.

The sample holds many counts of this clonotype. Its ends do not fully match the called genes, so a read error is possible. This chain links TRBV20-1 with TRBJ2-1; 11 positions match TRBD2. The CDR3 totals 13 residues. In germline, CDR1 is DFQATT, CDR2 SNEGSKA (reference sequence). The CDR3: CSSSGRTYNEQFF. The CDR3 region has the DNA TGCAGTTCTAGCGGGAGGACTTACAATGAGCAGTTCTTC.

This clonotype was detected many times. V gene TRBV12-3 or TRBV12-4 combines with J gene TRBJ1-3; D is ambiguous. V was shortened by 5 bases and J by 4 bases, with 12 bases between the two germline ends. The CDR3 has 14 amino acids. The CDR3 protein is CASSAQRLGNTIYF. The CDR3 DNA is TGTGCCAGCAGTGCCCAAAGGTTAGGAAACACCATATATTTT.

Ten or more counts support this clonotype. The V call is TRBV2, the J call TRBJ1-1; D is unresolved. This CDR3 spans 17 amino acids. Germline V gene sequence: CDR1 SNHLY, CDR2 FYNNEI. The V and J ends lost 1 base and 1 base respectively, with 16 bases between them. CDR3 nucleotides: TGTGCCAGCAGTGAAGGGATAGGGAGGGTTTCGAACACTGAAGCTTTCTTT. Its translation is CASSEGIGRVSNTEAFF.

The sample holds many counts of this clonotype. The chain links TRBV7-9 to TRBJ2-7; 7 positions agree with TRBD1. J lost 2 bases, V lost 3 bases, and 4 bases had no gene match. The CDR3 runs to 14 residues. Per germline, CDR1 SEHNR and CDR2 FQNEAQ (reference sequence). CDR3 coding DNA: TGTGCCAGCAGCTTTGGCACAGGGGCCTACGAGCAGTACTTC. Its translation is CASSFGTGAYEQYF.

Comment on this clonotype: A read error is possible here, since a much larger clone lies one base away. This chain joins TRBV15 and TRBJ1-1; D unclear. V was pared by 3 bases and J by 7 bases, with 21 bases between. The CDR3 is 16 residues long. Germline loops: CDR1 LNHNV, CDR2 YYDKDF (reference sequence). CDR3 sequence: CATSSGRALGWGEAFF. The CDR3 DNA reads TGTGCCACCAGCAGTGGCCGGGCCCTAGGTTGGGGTGAAGCTTTCTTT.

The chain couples TRBV2 to TRBJ2-1, with TRBD2 matching over 7 bases. J was trimmed by 5 bases and V by 8 bases; bases with no gene match: 6. This CDR3 has 13 amino acids. Per germline, CDR1 SNHLY and CDR2 FYNNEI. In DNA form, the CDR3 reads TGTGCCAGCGGGGGGGGGGGTGACAATGAGCAGTTCTTC. Protein sequence: CASGGGGDNEQFF.

This clonotype was detected many times. This chain joins TRBV16 and TRBJ1-1; TRBD1 matches at 10 bases. With 4 bases clipped from V and 5 bases from J, the junction kept 10 bases outside the gene matches. This CDR3 is 16 amino acids long. Germline assignment: CDR1 KGHSY and CDR2 FQNENV. CDR3 residues: CASSPPETGGSTEAFF. In DNA, the CDR3 is TGTGCCAGCAGCCCTCCTGAGACAGGGGGCTCGACTGAAGCTTTCTTT.

Only a few counts were recorded for this clonotype. CDR3 residues: CASSLVLRSSPLHF. Here the CDR3 DNA reads TGTGCCAGCAGTTTGGTCCTCAGGTCTTCACCCCTCCACTTT. The chain combines TRBV27 with TRBJ1-6; D remains ambiguous. The germline V and J ends were trimmed by 3 bases and 9 bases, with 12 bases remaining between them. In germline, CDR1 is MNHEY, CDR2 SMNVEV (reference sequence). The CDR3 contains 14 residues.

The chain employs TRBV3-1 and TRBJ2-2; 10 bases are a match to TRBD1. Germline values: CDR1 LGHDT, CDR2 YNNKEL (reference sequence). The CDR3 runs 15 residues. The V gene end was trimmed by 5 bases and the J gene end by 4 bases; junction bases not matched to a gene: 4. CDR3 protein: CASSDRGRVTGELFF. The CDR3 DNA reads TGTGCCAGCAGCGACAGGGGGCGAGTCACCGGGGAGCTGTTTTTT.

The V call is TRBV28, the J call TRBJ1-5; a possible D gene is TRBD1 (5 bases). This CDR3 is built from 13 residues. Germline V gene data show CDR1 as MDHEN and CDR2 as SYDVKM. Trimming cost V 5 bases and J 4 bases, with 9 bases left between them. This chain's CDR3 is CASSPGWNQPQHF. CDR3 nucleotide sequence: TGTGCCAGCAGTCCAGGGTGGAATCAGCCCCAGCATTTT.

In this sample, this clonotype turned up a few times. This clone may be a read error of a much larger clone one base away. The gene calls are TRBV29-1 and TRBJ2-1; D unclear. The CDR3 covers 14 residues. Germline assignment: CDR1 SQVTM and CDR2 ANQGSEA. The V gene lost 2 bases and the J gene lost 0 bases, with 8 bases spanning the gap. CDR3 protein: CSVESLSSYNEQFF. The CDR3 DNA follows: TGCAGCGTTGAATCGCTAAGCTCCTACAATGAGCAGTTCTTC.